The entry below gives a single TCR beta chain sequence along with its context. Assay: immunoSEQ multiplex PCR; the TCRdb copy retains only in-frame clones and omits some. The sample comprises hundreds of thousands of clones, around 96% of which are singletons, and over 0.1% rests with the top ten. This entry belongs to a study of shared clonotypes between healthy human individuals. Study in general: CD8 memory received one plate per donor, CD8 naive two, CD4 memory three and CD4 naive three.

CD45RO-negative cells were positively selected for CCR7, leaving out terminally differentiated effector memory CD45RA+ cells. Looked up from germline, CDR1 is SQVTM and CDR2 is ANQGSEA. The CDR3 is made up of 12 amino acids. Trimming removed 4 bases from V and 6 bases from J; junction bases left unmatched: 3. The chain combines TRBV29-1 with TRBJ1-2; 9 nucleotides match TRBD1. Input material: naive CD8+ T cells sorted from blood. This TCR derives from a woman aged 25 to 45 in good health. The CDR3 DNA reads TGCAGCGTTGTTCGGACAGGGGATGGCTACACCTTC. It translates to CSVVRTGDGYTF.